The 24 T cell receptor beta chains below all came from one sample that was sequenced in a study of beta chain features in type 1 diabetes. The isolated RNA, all of it, was reverse transcribed, so expressed TCRB transcripts were what got sequenced. This table comes from immunoSEQ multiplex PCR, and its TCRdb copy is limited to in-frame clones, with some not included. The data hold around 290,000 clones, with about 7.8% observed a single time. Sequenced: central memory CD4+ T cells from blood. These receptors were collected from a woman younger than 30 in good health.

A few counts support this clone. This chain links TRBV6-5 with TRBJ2-3; a weak D match, TRBD2 (5 bases). Looked up from germline, CDR1 is MNHEY and CDR2 is SVGAGI. There are 15 residues in the CDR3. V lost 4 bases, J lost 5 bases, and 16 bases lay in between. Here the CDR3 DNA reads TGTGCCAGCAGTTCATCCTATACTAGACGAGATACGCAGTATTTT. Amino acid sequence: CASSSSYTRRDTQYF.

The J gene is TRBJ2-5, the V gene TRBV5-6; D might be TRBD2 (5 bases). The V gene lost 4 bases and the J gene lost 4 bases, with 17 bases spanning the gap. The CDR3 loop spans 15 amino acids. In germline, CDR1 is SGHDT, CDR2 YYEEEE. The CDR3 DNA follows: TGTGCCAGCAGCCCGGGATGGGGAACCCGAGAGACCCAGTACTTC. Its protein product is CASSPGWGTRETQYF.

This rearrangement joins TRBV9 to TRBJ2-1, with D maybe TRBD2 (6 bases). Germline loops: CDR1 SGDLS, CDR2 YYNGEE. Trimming pared 4 bases from V and 4 bases from J, leaving 15 bases between. This CDR3 contains 15 residues. The CDR3 spells CASSPDSGPYNEQFF. The CDR3 DNA reads TGTGCCAGCAGCCCGGATAGCGGACCATACAATGAGCAGTTCTTC. The whole variable domain, remainder taken from reference TRBV9 and TRBJ2-1, is DSGVTQTPKHLITATGQRVTLRCSPRSGDLSVYWYQQSLDQGLQFLIQYYNGEERAKGNILERFSAQQFPDLHSELNLSSLELGDSALYFCASSPDSGPYNEQFFGPGTRLTVL.

This clone was recorded at least ten times. V usage is TRBV14 and J usage is TRBJ1-5, with no clear D. Trimming stripped 1 base from V and 6 bases from J, with 19 bases between. From germline, CDR1 is SGHDN and CDR2 FVKESK. The length of the CDR3 is 17 residues. The CDR3 DNA reads TGTGCCAGCAGCCAAGTGATTAGGAAGGGTGAGGGTCAGCCCCAGCATTTT. This translates into CASSQVIRKGEGQPQHF.

The chain uses TRBV18 and TRBJ1-5, with a possible D match to TRBD1 (6 bases). Trimming took off 5 bases at V and 0 bases at J, with 11 bases between the two ends. This CDR3 region has 15 residues. CDR1 is KGHSH and CDR2 is LQKENI in the germline V gene. The CDR3 nucleotides are TGTGCCAGCTCATTGGACAGAAATAGCAATCAGCCCCAGCATTTT. It specifies CASSLDRNSNQPQHF.

The CDR3 here is CASSYLDTEAFF. CDR3 DNA: TGTGCCAGCAGTTACCTAGACACTGAAGCTTTCTTT. The genes are TRBV6-6 and TRBJ1-1; no clear D. CDR1 and CDR2 (germline): MNHNY, SVGAGI (reference sequence). The V and J ends lost 2 bases and 3 bases respectively, with 4 bases between them. The CDR3 contains 12 residues.

The chain has TRBV2 and TRBJ2-1, with D possibly matching TRBD2 (5 bases). CDR3 length equals 15 residues. Germline CDR1 and CDR2: SNHLY and FYNNEI. Trimming stripped 0 bases from V and 5 bases from J, with 11 bases between. CDR3 protein: CASSEALPGNNEQFF. CDR3 in DNA: TGTGCCAGCAGTGAAGCGCTTCCCGGGAACAATGAGCAGTTCTTC. Supplemented by reference TRBV2 and TRBJ2-1, the full variable domain reads EPEVTQTPSHQVTQMGQEVILRCVPISNHLYFYWYRQILGQKVEFLVSFYNNEISEKSEIFDDQFSVERPDGSNFTLKIRSTKLEDSAMYFCASSEALPGNNEQFFGPGTRLTVL.

This clone was counted ten times or more. CDR3 coding DNA: TGTGCCAGCAGCGCTCAAACAGGGGACGGAGGAGATACGCAGTATTTT. Translating it yields CASSAQTGDGGDTQYF. The J gene is TRBJ2-3, the V gene TRBV7-2; 7 nucleotides align to TRBD1. This CDR3 contains 16 residues. The V gene's germline CDR1 is SGHTA and CDR2 FQGNSA. The junction had 13 bases not matched to a gene; V was cut back by 5 bases and J by 5 bases.

This chain joins TRBV28 and TRBJ1-5; no reliable D call. V gave up 4 bases and J gave up 9 bases, with 10 bases separating them. CDR3 size: 12 residues. The germline CDR1 and CDR2 sequences are MDHEN and SYDVKM. The CDR3 sequence: CASSSEVRPQHF. Written as DNA, the CDR3 is TGTGCCAGCAGTTCAGAGGTGAGGCCCCAGCATTTT.

The chain combines TRBV4-3 with TRBJ1-2; a possible D gene is TRBD1 (6 bases). Per germline, CDR1 LGHNA and CDR2 YSLEER. Trimming pared 0 bases from V and 8 bases from J, leaving 22 bases between. This CDR3 contains 17 residues. The CDR3 DNA reads as TGCGCCAGCAGCCAAGATCTCCTTACAGGGTCCCTTAAGGGCTACACCTTC. Its translation: CASSQDLLTGSLKGYTF.

Only a few counts were recorded for this clone. CDR3 in amino acids: CASRGTGGYGYTF. For the CDR3, the DNA is TGTGCCAGCAGGGGGACAGGGGGCTATGGCTACACCTTC. This sequence joins TRBV4-2 and TRBJ1-2; 11 nucleotides line up with TRBD1. The germline CDR1 and CDR2 sequences are LGHNA and YNFKEQ. This CDR3 region has 13 residues. The ends lost 6 bases at V and 4 bases at J; junction bases unmatched: 1.

The gene calls are TRBV7-2 and TRBJ2-5; 13 bases are shared with TRBD2. The CDR3 is 14 residues long. V shed 5 bases, J shed 5 bases, and the junction held 2 bases outside the gene matches. From germline, CDR1 is SGHTA and CDR2 FQGNSA. For the CDR3, the DNA is TGTGCCAGCAGCGCACTAGCGGGGGGGGAGACCCAGTACTTC. Encoded protein: CASSALAGGETQYF. The full variable domain, in which reference TRBV7-2 and TRBJ2-5 provide the parts outside the CDR3, is GAGVSQSPSNKVTEKGKDVELRCDPISGHTALYWYRQSLGQGLEFLIYFQGNSAPDKSGLPSDRFSAERTGGSVSTLTIQRTQQEDSAVYLCASSALAGGETQYFGPGTRLLVL.

The CDR3 coding sequence is TGTGCCAGCAGCCAAGGGGACCGCTCGGATCAGCCCCAGCATTTT. Its translation is CASSQGDRSDQPQHF. The genes are TRBV4-2 and TRBJ1-5; weak D call: TRBD1 (5 bases). V lost 1 base and J 5 bases, leaving 12 bases between the germline ends. CDR3 length: 15 residues. The germline CDR1 and CDR2 sequences are LGHNA and YNFKEQ.

The chain carries TRBV28 and TRBJ2-3; D may match TRBD1 or TRBD2 (6 bases each). CDR1 and CDR2 from the germline V gene are MDHEN and SYDVKM. V dropped 6 bases and J dropped 1 base, with 17 bases sitting between them. The CDR3 sequence is 16 residues long. The CDR3 protein is CASSTNRVAGTDTQYF. CDR3 coding DNA: TGTGCCAGCAGCACAAACAGGGTAGCGGGCACAGATACGCAGTATTTT.

The chain has TRBV6-5 and TRBJ1-5, with TRBD1 as a possible D gene (5 bases). Germline CDR1 and CDR2: MNHEY and SVGAGI. Trimming took 5 bases from V and 5 from J, leaving 16 bases between them. This CDR3 comprises 15 residues. CDR3 region: CASSAGRRPHQPQHF. The DNA for the CDR3 is TGTGCCAGCAGTGCGGGACGCCGGCCACATCAGCCCCAGCATTTT.

This clone has more than one count but fewer than ten. J is TRBJ2-7 and V is TRBV6-5; maybe TRBD1 (6 bases). The germline gives CDR1 MNHEY, CDR2 SVGAGI. The CDR3 sequence is 13 residues long. V dropped 6 bases and J dropped 3 bases, with 12 bases sitting between them. The CDR3 DNA reads as TGTGCCAGCAGCCTCGGACAGCTCTACGAGCAGTACGTC. Translation: CASSLGQLYEQYV.

This chain uses TRBV11-3 with TRBJ1-3; D call uncertain. The CDR3 has 15 amino acids. CDR1 and CDR2 from the germline V gene are SGHNT and YENEEA. V was pared by 4 bases and J by 0 bases, with 10 bases between. CDR3 nucleotides: TGTGCCAGCAGCTCTATGAGTATCTCTGGAAACACCATATATTTT. Its protein product is CASSSMSISGNTIYF.

There are a few counts of this clone. The chain carries TRBV14 and TRBJ2-3; a weak D match, TRBD2 (6 bases). Per germline, CDR1 SGHDN and CDR2 FVKESK. The CDR3 consists of 14 residues. V was clipped by 5 bases and J by 4 bases, with 13 bases between them. In nucleotides, the CDR3 is TGTGCCAGCAGCTACGGGCCGGGGGCAGATACGCAGTATTTT. Its protein product is CASSYGPGADTQYF. Filled out from reference TRBV14 and TRBJ2-3, the complete variable domain reads EAGVTQFPSHSVIEKGQTVTLRCDPISGHDNLYWYRRVMGKEIKFLLHFVKESKQDESGMPNNRFLAERTGGTYSTLKVQPAELEDSGVYFCASSYGPGADTQYFGPGTRLTVL.

This clone was observed at least ten times. V gene TRBV7-2 combines with J gene TRBJ2-1; 7 positions agree with TRBD2. This CDR3 contains 14 residues. CDR1 and CDR2 (germline): SGHTA, FQGNSA. Trimming at V came to 4 bases and at J to 7 bases, leaving 7 bases not matched to a gene. The chain's CDR3 is CASSSSGRRNEQFF. CDR3 coding DNA: TGTGCCAGCAGCTCCTCCGGGAGGAGAAATGAGCAGTTCTTC. Based on the CDR3 plus reference TRBV7-2 and TRBJ2-1, the full variable domain is GAGVSQSPSNKVTEKGKDVELRCDPISGHTALYWYRQSLGQGLEFLIYFQGNSAPDKSGLPSDRFSAERTGGSVSTLTIQRTQQEDSAVYLCASSSSGRRNEQFFGPGTRLTVL.

The V gene is TRBV6-6, the J gene TRBJ1-5; 7 nucleotides line up with TRBD1. Germline loops: CDR1 MNHNY, CDR2 SVGAGI (reference sequence). The CDR3 consists of 14 residues. The ends lost 6 bases at V and 2 bases at J; junction bases unmatched: 4. CDR3 region: CASSHRGGNQPQHF. CDR3 DNA sequence: TGTGCCAGCAGCCACAGGGGAGGCAATCAGCCCCAGCATTTT.

This clone was observed a few times. The chain carries TRBV4-3 and TRBJ2-4, with 12 bases that match TRBD2. In germline, CDR1 is LGHNA, CDR2 YSLEER. The CDR3 has 19 residues. V dropped 0 bases and J dropped 1; count of bases not matched to a gene: 7. CDR3 nucleotides: TGCGCCAGCAGCCAAGACTCACTAGCGGGAGGAATGGCCAAAAACATTCAGTACTTC. It yields the protein CASSQDSLAGGMAKNIQYF.

This clone appeared a few times. J is TRBJ2-6 and V is TRBV19, with D tentatively TRBD2 (6 bases). V lost 9 bases to trimming and J lost 16 bases, with 19 bases between them. Germline CDR1 and CDR2: LNHDA and SQIVND (reference sequence). The CDR3 extends over 12 amino acids. The CDR3 sequence: CASGGTGPLLTF. As DNA, the CDR3 is TGTGCCAGCGGGGGTACAGGTCCATTGCTGACTTTC.

There are a few counts of this clone. The chain joins TRBV11-2 to TRBJ1-3; possible D gene TRBD1, 6 bases. Germline assignment: CDR1 SGHAT and CDR2 FQNNGV. Trimming took 2 bases from V and 0 from J, leaving 11 bases between them. The CDR3 is 16 residues long. The CDR3 spells CASSLTPGHSGNTIYF. The CDR3 DNA sequence: TGTGCCAGCAGCTTAACGCCGGGACACTCTGGAAACACCATATATTTT.

To note about this clone: At the DNA level, this CDR3 is encoded by other sequences in the same sample as well. The chain uses TRBV30 and TRBJ2-5, with D unresolved. The germline CDR1 and CDR2 sequences are GTSNPN and SVGIG (reference sequence). This CDR3 spans 11 amino acids. V gave up 0 bases and J gave up 4 bases, with 3 bases separating them. The CDR3 coding sequence is TGTGCCTGGAGTGTGGGAGAGACCCAGTACTTC. Protein sequence: CAWSVGETQYF.